The T cell receptor (beta chain) under discussion was sequenced for a study of T-cell memory formation after mild COVID-19. The germline V gene has CDR1 KGHDR and CDR2 SFDVKD. CDR3 size: 17 residues. Deletions cut 6 bases from V and 4 bases from J, with 21 bases between. TCRdb analysed the 5' RACE reads with MiXCR anew, one entry per CDR3 protein. The sample includes roughly 450,000 distinct CDR3 sequences, roughly 18% seen only once; the top ten take 12%. In its sample, this clonotype was seen a few times. What was sequenced was PBMCs or a T cell subset sorted from them (not recorded which). The V call is TRBV24-1, the J call TRBJ2-1; the D gene is possibly TRBD2 (5 bases). The receptor's source is an adult woman who had mild COVID-19 (a few samples of this study predate the infection). Cell type and time point are not known. CDR3 protein: CATSPTSGLPGYNEQFF. CDR3 nucleotides: TGTGCCACCAGTCCCACTTCGGGCCTACCGGGGTACAATGAGCAGTTCTTC.